Detailed here is one T cell receptor beta chain. This CDR3 is 15 amino acids long. Trimming took off 0 bases at V and 7 bases at J, with 12 bases between the two ends. The V gene's germline CDR1 is SGHNT and CDR2 YENEEA. The data originate from a study of blood T cell repertoires in COVID-19. TCRdb's copy holds only in-frame clones and misses some; the assay was immunoSEQ multiplex PCR. The sample includes under 200,000 clones, approximately 88% of them seen just once. Source material: peripheral blood. The V gene is TRBV11-3, the J gene TRBJ2-2; D might be TRBD1 (5 bases). The receptor's source is a woman aged 60-70 years with acute or convalescent COVID-19. The CDR3 sequence is CASSLDPQGDGELFF. The CDR3 DNA sequence: TGTGCCAGCAGCTTAGATCCCCAGGGCGACGGGGAGCTGTTTTTT.